This entry concerns a single T cell receptor beta chain. These data originate in a study of T cell responses to AZD1222 COVID-19 vaccine. TCRdb keeps only in-frame clones here, not all; method: immunoSEQ multiplex PCR. The data hold approximately 260,000 clones, with 90% to 95% observed a single time. The CDR3 spans 16 residues. Looked up from germline, CDR1 is SGDLS and CDR2 is YYNGEE. V lost 0 bases, J lost 0 bases, and 9 bases lay in between. The receptor was isolated from an adult in good health. This chain uses TRBV9 with TRBJ2-2; a weak D match, TRBD2 (5 bases). The starting material was peripheral blood, obtained on day 0 of AZD1222 vaccination. CDR3 region: CASSVVGEPNTGELFF. In DNA, the CDR3 is TGTGCCAGCAGCGTAGTCGGGGAACCGAACACCGGGGAGCTGTTTTTT.